This record looks at one TCR beta chain sequence and its context. The data were taken from a study of blood T cell repertoires in COVID-19. Background on the study: Sites in the United States, Italy and Spain provided acute and convalescent COVID-19 samples. T cells, B-cell-depleted T cells, or PBMCs supplied cDNA or gDNA.

In the original workflow: Researchers report that nucleated cell counts were estimated from reference gene primer amplification. Generated by immunoSEQ multiplex PCR, the TCRdb table keeps only in-frame clones and is missing some. The V and J calls and clone size are taken from that table; D and trimming were inferred from the DNA. The table has 55,000 to 90,000 clones, roughly 84% seen once; the top ten hold about 5%. Germline CDR1 and CDR2: MNHEY and SMNVEV (reference sequence). CDR3 length equals 17 residues. V was pared by 1 base and J by 4 bases, with 10 bases of the junction left unmatched. This chain joins TRBV27 and TRBJ2-1; 7 bases are shared with TRBD2. This sequence originates from a woman aged 55-70 years with acute or convalescent COVID-19. Sequencing was performed on peripheral blood. The CDR3 sequence: CASSLFRLAGEYNEQFF. The CDR3 nucleotides are TGTGCCAGCAGTTTATTCCGGTTGGCGGGGGAGTACAATGAGCAGTTCTTC.